These 21 T cell receptor beta chains came from one sample sequenced in a study of cytomegalovirus exposure and HLA in healthy donors. With 60 Vbeta and 13 Jbeta primers, the PCR was carried out. TCRdb's table, derived via immunoSEQ multiplex PCR, lists solely in-frame clones and lacks some. There are around 200,000 clones in the sample; approximately 80% occur only once, and about 1.7% lies in the top ten. Sequencing input: PBMCs. These receptors were collected from a man aged 50 to 59 in good health and CMV-seronegative.

V gene TRBV11-1 combines with J gene TRBJ2-5; no reliable D call. The CDR3 has 13 amino acids. The germline V gene has CDR1 SGHAT and CDR2 FQDESV (reference sequence). With 4 bases removed from V and 0 bases from J, the gap between germline ends came to 6 bases. CDR3 in amino acids: CASSSNYQETQYF. Written as DNA, the CDR3 is TGTGCCAGCAGCTCCAATTACCAAGAGACCCAGTACTTC.

The J gene is TRBJ1-6, the V gene TRBV7-3; D gene uncertain. Trimming pared 2 bases from V and 8 bases from J, leaving 7 bases between. From germline, CDR1 is SGHTA and CDR2 FQGTGA. This CDR3 region has 13 residues. DNA of the CDR3: TGTGCCAGCAGCTTAGAGGATTATTCACCCCTCCACTTT. This codes for CASSLEDYSPLHF.

The chain is built from TRBV27 and TRBJ2-5; TRBD1 agrees at 7 bases. V shed 5 bases and J 4 bases; nucleotides not matched to a gene: 7. The CDR3 loop spans 14 amino acids. CDR1 and CDR2 from the germline V gene are MNHEY and SMNVEV (reference sequence). The CDR3 region is CASSRRDSLETQYF. The CDR3 nucleotides are TGTGCCAGCAGTCGCCGGGACAGTCTAGAGACCCAGTACTTC.

The chain carries TRBV5-1 and TRBJ2-5; 7 nucleotides match TRBD2. The length of the CDR3 is 15 residues. The V and J ends lost 1 base and 4 bases, in that order; junction bases with no gene match: 7. Germline CDR1 and CDR2: SGHRS and YFSETQ. For the CDR3, the DNA is TGCGCCAGCAGCTTGATCGGCGGGAGAGGAGAGACCCAGTACTTC. Its protein product is CASSLIGGRGETQYF.

Turning to this clone: The sample holds other DNA sequences that translate to the same CDR3. This rearrangement joins TRBV28 to TRBJ2-1; D is uncertain. In germline, CDR1 is MDHEN, CDR2 SYDVKM. The CDR3 is 12 amino acids. The germline V and J ends were trimmed by 1 base and 7 bases, with 5 bases remaining between them. CDR3 nucleotide sequence: TGTGCCAGCAGTTTATTATCGAATGAGCAGTTCTTC. Protein: CASSLLSNEQFF.

The rearrangement uses TRBV2 and TRBJ2-7, with a weak D call TRBD1 (5 bases). V was trimmed by 7 bases and J by 2 bases, leaving 12 bases between them. This CDR3 spans 13 amino acids. Looked up from germline, CDR1 is SNHLY and CDR2 is FYNNEI. The CDR3 DNA reads as TGTGCCAGCATGCGTGACAGAACCTACGAGCAGTACTTC. Protein product: CASMRDRTYEQYF. Based on the CDR3 plus reference TRBV2 and TRBJ2-7, the full variable domain is EPEVTQTPSHQVTQMGQEVILRCVPISNHLYFYWYRQILGQKVEFLVSFYNNEISEKSEIFDDQFSVERPDGSNFTLKIRSTKLEDSAMYFCASMRDRTYEQYFGPGTRLTVT.

V gene TRBV4-2 combines with J gene TRBJ2-2; no definite D call. The V gene lost 4 bases and the J gene lost 1 base, with 7 bases spanning the gap. Germline CDR1 and CDR2: LGHNA and YNFKEQ. CDR3 length equals 14 residues. The CDR3 bases are TGTGCCAGCAGCCTGACGGGGAACACCGGGGAGCTGTTTTTT. Translation: CASSLTGNTGELFF.

This chain connects TRBV4-2 to TRBJ1-3; D gene uncertain. CDR1 and CDR2 from the germline V gene are LGHNA and YNFKEQ. This CDR3 is built from 15 residues. The ends were cut back, 1 base at V and 0 bases at J, with 7 bases in the middle. The CDR3 nucleotides are TGTGCCAGCAGCCAAGTTCTCCGCTCTGGAAACACCATATATTTT. It specifies CASSQVLRSGNTIYF.

The V call is TRBV15, the J call TRBJ2-3; 7 positions agree with TRBD2. Germline V lookup: CDR1 LNHNV, CDR2 YYDKDF (reference sequence). V lost 3 bases to trimming and J lost 5 bases; unmatched junction nucleotides: 11. This CDR3 comprises 16 residues. As DNA, the CDR3 is TGTGCCACCAGCAGGACTGGCGGGAGATTGGGAGATACGCAGTATTTT. It yields the protein CATSRTGGRLGDTQYF. Combining the CDR3 with reference TRBV15 and TRBJ2-3 gives the whole variable domain DAMVIQNPRYQVTQFGKPVTLSCSQTLNHNVMYWYQQKSSQAPKLLFHYYDKDFNNEADTPDNFQSRRPNTSFCFLDIRSPGLGDTAMYLCATSRTGGRLGDTQYFGPGTRLTVL.

The chain has TRBV5-1 and TRBJ1-4; D may be TRBD1 (5 bases). The CDR3 is 14 residues long. V lost 3 bases and J lost 2, with 8 bases in between. Germline CDR1 SGHRS, CDR2 YFSETQ. In DNA, the CDR3 is TGCGCCAGCAGCTGGGGGGGTACTAATGAAAAACTGTTTTTT. Protein sequence: CASSWGGTNEKLFF.

V usage is TRBV19 and J usage is TRBJ2-7; D is possibly TRBD1 (6 bases). The CDR3 is made up of 16 amino acids. Germline loops: CDR1 LNHDA, CDR2 SQIVND (reference sequence). Trimming cost V 2 bases and J 0 bases, with 14 bases left between them. Written as DNA, the CDR3 is TGTGCCAGTAGTATAACACAGGGCCTATCCTCCTACGAGCAGTACTTC. Amino acids: CASSITQGLSSYEQYF.

V gene TRBV28 combines with J gene TRBJ2-5, with D perhaps matching TRBD2 (5 bases). V lost 7 bases and J 3 bases, leaving 15 bases between the germline ends. The CDR3 runs 14 residues. Per germline, CDR1 MDHEN and CDR2 SYDVKM. The CDR3 reads CASKGGPAEETQYF. The DNA of the CDR3 is TGTGCCAGCAAGGGCGGGCCGGCGGAAGAGACCCAGTACTTC.

V is TRBV5-1 and J is TRBJ2-2, with D maybe TRBD2 (5 bases). Germline V lookup: CDR1 SGHRS, CDR2 YFSETQ. This CDR3 contains 19 residues. V dropped 1 base and J dropped 1 base, with 20 bases sitting between them. CDR3 sequence: CASSLTGGGALGNTGELFF. The DNA of the CDR3 is TGCGCCAGCAGCTTGACGGGCGGAGGAGCCCTAGGGAACACCGGGGAGCTGTTTTTT.

The CDR3 DNA is TGTGCCAGCTCGAAACGGGGGAGCGATGAAAAACTGTTTTTT. Translation: CASSKRGSDEKLFF. The V gene is TRBV18, the J gene TRBJ1-4; a possible D gene is TRBD1 (5 bases). Trimming left V 6 bases short and J 6 bases short, with 14 bases between. The CDR3 covers 14 residues. In germline, CDR1 is KGHSH, CDR2 LQKENI.

The count of this clone is one. The chain uses TRBV7-2 and TRBJ2-7; 11 bases agree with TRBD2. In germline, CDR1 is SGHTA, CDR2 FQGNSA. Trimming took 4 bases from V and 3 from J; bases not matched to a gene: 8. The CDR3 contains 16 residues. The DNA of the CDR3 is TGTGCCAGCAGCTCTGCCGCTAGCGGGGGGATCTACGAGCAGTACTTC. Its translation: CASSSAASGGIYEQYF.

The CDR3 DNA sequence: TGCGCCAGCAGCCCCCCTAGCGGTCCCTACAATGAGCAGTTCTTC. It specifies CASSPPSGPYNEQFF. The chain couples TRBV5-1 to TRBJ2-1; 7 bases fit TRBD2. V gave up 4 bases and J gave up 2 bases; unmatched junction bases: 6. The CDR3 contains 15 residues. The germline CDR1 and CDR2 sequences are SGHRS and YFSETQ.

This clone was seen more than once but under ten times. V and J are TRBV6-1 and TRBJ1-4; D gene uncertain. Germline CDR1 reads MNHNS; CDR2 reads SASEGT. V shed 7 bases and J shed 2 bases, with 8 bases lying between them. This CDR3 has 13 residues. The CDR3 sequence is CASIGRTNEKLFF. Written as DNA, the CDR3 is TGTGCCAGCATAGGCAGGACTAATGAAAAACTGTTTTTT.

V and J are TRBV2 and TRBJ2-2; D is unresolved. The ends were cut back, 6 bases at V and 0 bases at J, with 11 bases in the middle. The germline V gene has CDR1 SNHLY and CDR2 FYNNEI. The CDR3 consists of 15 residues. CDR3 region: CASSETQANTGELFF. As DNA, the CDR3 is TGTGCCAGCAGCGAGACCCAGGCGAACACCGGGGAGCTGTTTTTT.

DNA for the CDR3: TGTGCCAGCAGCCTTTCGGGTATTAACACCGGGGAGCTGTTTTTT. Translation: CASSLSGINTGELFF. The chain joins TRBV28 to TRBJ2-2; D unclear. V shed 6 bases and J shed 2 bases, with 13 bases lying between them. The CDR3 spans 15 residues. The V gene's germline CDR1 is MDHEN and CDR2 SYDVKM. The whole variable domain, filled in from reference TRBV28 and TRBJ2-2, reads DVKVTQSSRYLVKRTGEKVFLECVQDMDHENMFWYRQDPGLGLRLIYFSYDVKMKEKGDIPEGYSVSREKKERFSLILESASTNQTSMYLCASSLSGINTGELFFGEGSRLTVL.

CDR3: CASSFGGPTTGELFF. In DNA form, the CDR3 reads TGCGCCAGCAGCTTCGGCGGGCCAACCACCGGGGAGCTGTTTTTT. The chain has TRBV5-1 and TRBJ2-2; possibly TRBD2 for D (5 bases). The CDR3 has 15 amino acids. CDR1 and CDR2 from the germline V gene are SGHRS and YFSETQ. The germline V and J ends were trimmed by 2 bases and 4 bases, with 12 bases remaining between them.

This rearrangement joins TRBV5-1 to TRBJ1-1; TRBD1 might be the D (5 bases). The CDR3 has 13 residues. Germline V gene lookup returns CDR1 SGHRS and CDR2 YFSETQ. V dropped 0 bases and J dropped 6 bases, with 9 bases sitting between them. The CDR3, as DNA: TGCGCCAGCAGCTTGGTGGGGCTACCTGAAGCTTTCTTT. Translation: CASSLVGLPEAFF. Full variable domain (missing parts from reference TRBV5-1 and TRBJ1-1): KAGVTQTPRYLIKTRGQQVTLSCSPISGHRSVSWYQQTPGQGLQFLFEYFSETQRNKGNFPGRFSGRQFSNSRSEMNVSTLELGDSALYLCASSLVGLPEAFFGQGTRLTVV.